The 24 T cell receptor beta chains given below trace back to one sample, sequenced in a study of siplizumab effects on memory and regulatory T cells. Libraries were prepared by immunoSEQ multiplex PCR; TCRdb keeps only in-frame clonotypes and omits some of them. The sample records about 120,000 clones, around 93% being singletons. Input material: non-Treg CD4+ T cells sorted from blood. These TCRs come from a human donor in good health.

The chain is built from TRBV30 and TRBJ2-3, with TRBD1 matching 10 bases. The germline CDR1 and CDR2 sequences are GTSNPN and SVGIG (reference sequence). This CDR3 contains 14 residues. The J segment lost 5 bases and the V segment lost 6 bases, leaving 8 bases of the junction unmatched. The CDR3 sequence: CACDRQGAVDTQYF. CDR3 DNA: TGTGCCTGCGACCGACAGGGGGCCGTAGATACGCAGTATTTT.

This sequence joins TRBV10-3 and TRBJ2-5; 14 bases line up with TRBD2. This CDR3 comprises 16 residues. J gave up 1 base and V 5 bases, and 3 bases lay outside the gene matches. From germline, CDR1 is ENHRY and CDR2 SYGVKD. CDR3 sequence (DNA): TGTGCCATCAGTACTGGACTAGCGGGGGGCCAAGAGACCCAGTACTTC. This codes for CAISTGLAGGQETQYF.

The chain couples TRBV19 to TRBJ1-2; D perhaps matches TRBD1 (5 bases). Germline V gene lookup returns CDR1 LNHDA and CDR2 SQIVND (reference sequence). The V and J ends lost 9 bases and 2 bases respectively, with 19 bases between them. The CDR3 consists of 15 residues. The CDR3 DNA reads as TGTGCCAGCCATAAGGGGTCTGTATTCAACTATGGCTACACCTTC. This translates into CASHKGSVFNYGYTF.

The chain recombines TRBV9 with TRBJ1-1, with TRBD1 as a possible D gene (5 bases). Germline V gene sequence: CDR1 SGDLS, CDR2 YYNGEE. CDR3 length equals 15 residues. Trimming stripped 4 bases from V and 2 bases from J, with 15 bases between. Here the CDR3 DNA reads TGTGCCAGCAGCCCCGCTCGGGGCATTAACACTGAAGCTTTCTTT. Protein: CASSPARGINTEAFF.

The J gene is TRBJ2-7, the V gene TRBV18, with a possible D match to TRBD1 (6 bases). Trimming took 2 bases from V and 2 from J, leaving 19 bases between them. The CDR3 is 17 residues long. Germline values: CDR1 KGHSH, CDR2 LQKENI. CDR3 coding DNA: TGTGCCAGCTCACCAGACTTGTTCGGGACATCCACCTACGAGCAGTACTTC. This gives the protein CASSPDLFGTSTYEQYF.

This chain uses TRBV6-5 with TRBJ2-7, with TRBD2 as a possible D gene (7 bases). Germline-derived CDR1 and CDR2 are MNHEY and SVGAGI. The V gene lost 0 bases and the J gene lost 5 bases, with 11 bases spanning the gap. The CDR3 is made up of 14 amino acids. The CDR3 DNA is TGTGCCAGCAGTTACTCGGGGGGGCTGAACGAGCAGTACTTC. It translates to CASSYSGGLNEQYF.

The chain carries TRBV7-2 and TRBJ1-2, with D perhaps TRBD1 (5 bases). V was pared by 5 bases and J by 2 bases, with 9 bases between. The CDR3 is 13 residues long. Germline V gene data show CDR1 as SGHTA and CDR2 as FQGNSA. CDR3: CASSLGANYGYTF. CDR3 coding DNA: TGTGCCAGCAGCCTCGGGGCGAACTATGGCTACACCTTC.

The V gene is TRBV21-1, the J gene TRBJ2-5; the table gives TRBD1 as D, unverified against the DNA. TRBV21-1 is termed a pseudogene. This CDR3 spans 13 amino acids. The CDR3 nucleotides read TGTGCCAGCTCTGACAGGGGTAAAGAGACCCAGTACTTC. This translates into CASSDRGKETQYF.

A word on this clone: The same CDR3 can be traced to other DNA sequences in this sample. CDR3 residues: CASSPQGGETQYF. The CDR3 DNA reads TGTGCCAGCAGCCCACAGGGGGGAGAGACCCAGTACTTC. V and J are TRBV5-4 and TRBJ2-5; 8 nucleotides agree with TRBD1. Germline CDR1 SGHNT, CDR2 YYREEE (reference sequence). CDR3 length: 13 amino acids. Trimming took 4 bases from V and 4 from J; bases not matched to a gene: 3.

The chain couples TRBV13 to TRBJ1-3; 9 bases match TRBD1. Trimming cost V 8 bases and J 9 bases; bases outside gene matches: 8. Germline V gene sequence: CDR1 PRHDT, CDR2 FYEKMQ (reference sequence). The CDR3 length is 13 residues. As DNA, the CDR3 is TGTGCCAGCTCCCGGGACAGGGTGAGCACCATATATTTT. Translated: CASSRDRVSTIYF.

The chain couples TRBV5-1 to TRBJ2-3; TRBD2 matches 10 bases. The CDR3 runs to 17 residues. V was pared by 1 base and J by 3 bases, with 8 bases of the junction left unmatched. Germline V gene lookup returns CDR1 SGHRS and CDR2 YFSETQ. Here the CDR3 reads CASSLNVLAGWTDTQYF. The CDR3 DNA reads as TGCGCCAGCAGCTTGAACGTACTAGCGGGGTGGACAGATACGCAGTATTTT.

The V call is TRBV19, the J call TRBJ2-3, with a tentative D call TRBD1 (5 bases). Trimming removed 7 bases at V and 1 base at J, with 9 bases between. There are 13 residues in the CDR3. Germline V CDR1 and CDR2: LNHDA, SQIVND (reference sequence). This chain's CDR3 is CASMARGTDTQYF. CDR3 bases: TGTGCCAGTATGGCCAGGGGCACAGATACGCAGTATTTT.

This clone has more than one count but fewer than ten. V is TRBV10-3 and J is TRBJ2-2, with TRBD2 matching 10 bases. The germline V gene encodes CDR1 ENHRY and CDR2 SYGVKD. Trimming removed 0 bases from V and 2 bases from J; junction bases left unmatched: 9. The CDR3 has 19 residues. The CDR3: CAISESNVLAGVNTGELFF. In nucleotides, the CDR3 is TGTGCCATCAGTGAGTCGAATGTCCTAGCGGGGGTTAACACCGGGGAGCTGTTTTTT.

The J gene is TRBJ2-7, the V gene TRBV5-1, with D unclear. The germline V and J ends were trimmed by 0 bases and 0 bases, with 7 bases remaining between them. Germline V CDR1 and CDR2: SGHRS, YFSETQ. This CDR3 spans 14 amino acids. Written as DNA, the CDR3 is TGCGCCAGCAGCTTGGGCCGACACTCCTACGAGCAGTACTTC. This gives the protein CASSLGRHSYEQYF.

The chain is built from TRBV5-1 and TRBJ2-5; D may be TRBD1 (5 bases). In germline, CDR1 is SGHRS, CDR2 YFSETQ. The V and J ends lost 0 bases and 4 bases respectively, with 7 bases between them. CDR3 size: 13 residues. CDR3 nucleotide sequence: TGCGCCAGCAGCTTGGGGGGCGGAGAGACCCAGTACTTC. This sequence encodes CASSLGGGETQYF.

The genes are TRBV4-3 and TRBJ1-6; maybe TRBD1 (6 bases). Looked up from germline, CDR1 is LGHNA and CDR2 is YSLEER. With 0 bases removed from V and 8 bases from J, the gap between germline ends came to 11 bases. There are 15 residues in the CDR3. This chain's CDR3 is CASSQEGQSHSPLHF. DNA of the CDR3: TGCGCCAGCAGCCAAGAAGGACAGTCCCATTCACCCCTCCACTTT.

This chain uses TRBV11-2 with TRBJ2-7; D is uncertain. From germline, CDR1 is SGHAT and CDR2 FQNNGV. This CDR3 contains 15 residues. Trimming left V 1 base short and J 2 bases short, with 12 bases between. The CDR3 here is CASSLGHGETYEQYF. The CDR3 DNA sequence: TGTGCCAGCAGCTTAGGACACGGTGAGACCTACGAGCAGTACTTC.

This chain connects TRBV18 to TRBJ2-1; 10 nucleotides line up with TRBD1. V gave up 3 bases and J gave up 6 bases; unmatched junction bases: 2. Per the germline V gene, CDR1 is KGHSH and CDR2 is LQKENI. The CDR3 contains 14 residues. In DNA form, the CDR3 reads TGTGCCAGCTCACCCCGGACAGGGGGCAATGAGCAGTTCTTC. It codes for CASSPRTGGNEQFF.

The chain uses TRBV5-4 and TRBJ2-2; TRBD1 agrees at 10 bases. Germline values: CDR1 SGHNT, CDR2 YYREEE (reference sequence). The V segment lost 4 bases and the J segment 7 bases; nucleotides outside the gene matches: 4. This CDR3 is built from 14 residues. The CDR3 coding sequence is TGTGCCAGCAGCAAGGGACAGGGGTTCGGGGAGCTGTTTTTT. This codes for CASSKGQGFGELFF.

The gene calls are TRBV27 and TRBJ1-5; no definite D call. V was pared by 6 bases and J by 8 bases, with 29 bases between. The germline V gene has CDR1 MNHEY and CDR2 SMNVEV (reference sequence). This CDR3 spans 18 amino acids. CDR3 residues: CASRAPGSFSRVSEPQHF. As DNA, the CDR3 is TGTGCCAGCAGGGCCCCCGGGTCTTTTAGTAGGGTTTCGGAGCCCCAGCATTTT.

This chain's CDR3 is CASGRTGDLYGYTF. In nucleotides, the CDR3 is TGTGCCAGCGGACGGACAGGGGATCTCTATGGCTACACCTTC. This chain joins TRBV28 and TRBJ1-2; TRBD1 aligns across 9 bases. Germline CDR1 and CDR2: MDHEN and SYDVKM. CDR3 length equals 14 residues. The ends lost 8 bases at V and 4 bases at J; junction bases unmatched: 8.

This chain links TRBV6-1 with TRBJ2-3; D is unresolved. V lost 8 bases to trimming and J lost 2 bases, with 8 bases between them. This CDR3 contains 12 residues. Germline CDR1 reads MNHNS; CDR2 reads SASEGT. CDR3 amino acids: CASGRDTDTQYF. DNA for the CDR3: TGTGCCAGCGGAAGGGACACAGATACGCAGTATTTT.

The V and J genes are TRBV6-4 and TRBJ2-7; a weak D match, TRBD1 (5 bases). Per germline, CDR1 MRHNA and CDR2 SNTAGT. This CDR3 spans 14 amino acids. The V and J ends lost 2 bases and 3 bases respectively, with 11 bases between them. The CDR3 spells CASSDDPGIYEQYF. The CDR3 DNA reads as TGTGCCAGCAGTGACGATCCAGGGATCTACGAGCAGTACTTC.

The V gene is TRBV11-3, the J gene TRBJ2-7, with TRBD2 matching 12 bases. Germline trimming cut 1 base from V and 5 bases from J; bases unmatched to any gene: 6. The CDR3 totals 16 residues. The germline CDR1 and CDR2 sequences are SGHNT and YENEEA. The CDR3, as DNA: TGTGCCAGCAGCTTAGGGTCTAGCGGGGGGGGCCACGAGCAGTACTTC. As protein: CASSLGSSGGGHEQYF.